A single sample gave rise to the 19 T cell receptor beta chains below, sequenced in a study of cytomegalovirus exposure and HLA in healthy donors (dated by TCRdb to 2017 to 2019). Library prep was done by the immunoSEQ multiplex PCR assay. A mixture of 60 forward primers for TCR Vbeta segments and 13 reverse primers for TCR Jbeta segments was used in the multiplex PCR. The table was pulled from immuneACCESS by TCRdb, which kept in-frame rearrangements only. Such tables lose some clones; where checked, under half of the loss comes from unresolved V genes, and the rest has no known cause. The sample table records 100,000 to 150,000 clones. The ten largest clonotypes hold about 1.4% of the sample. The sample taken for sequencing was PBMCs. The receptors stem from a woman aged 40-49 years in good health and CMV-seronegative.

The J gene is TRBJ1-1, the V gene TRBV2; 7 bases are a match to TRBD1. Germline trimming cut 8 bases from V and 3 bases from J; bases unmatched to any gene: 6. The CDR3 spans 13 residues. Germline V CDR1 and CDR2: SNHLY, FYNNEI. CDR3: CASLTGSHTEAFF. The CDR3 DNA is TGTGCCAGCTTGACAGGGAGCCACACTGAAGCTTTCTTT.

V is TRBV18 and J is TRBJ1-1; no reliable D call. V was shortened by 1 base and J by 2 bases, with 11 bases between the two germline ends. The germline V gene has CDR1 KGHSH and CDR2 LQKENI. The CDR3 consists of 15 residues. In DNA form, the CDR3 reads TGTGCCAGCTCACCACTAACCACAAGAAACACTGAAGCTTTCTTT. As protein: CASSPLTTRNTEAFF.

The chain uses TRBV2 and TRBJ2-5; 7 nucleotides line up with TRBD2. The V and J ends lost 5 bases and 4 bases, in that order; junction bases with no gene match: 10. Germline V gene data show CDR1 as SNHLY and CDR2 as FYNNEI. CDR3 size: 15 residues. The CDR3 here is CASSTRGVFSETQYF. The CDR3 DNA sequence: TGTGCCAGCAGTACCCGGGGGGTCTTCTCAGAGACCCAGTACTTC.

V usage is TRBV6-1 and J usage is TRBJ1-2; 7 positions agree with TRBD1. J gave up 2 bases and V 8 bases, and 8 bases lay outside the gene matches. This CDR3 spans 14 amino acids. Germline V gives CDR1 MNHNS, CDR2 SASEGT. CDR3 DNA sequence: TGTGCCAGCTTATCCGGGACAGTCAACTATGGCTACACCTTC. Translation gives CASLSGTVNYGYTF.

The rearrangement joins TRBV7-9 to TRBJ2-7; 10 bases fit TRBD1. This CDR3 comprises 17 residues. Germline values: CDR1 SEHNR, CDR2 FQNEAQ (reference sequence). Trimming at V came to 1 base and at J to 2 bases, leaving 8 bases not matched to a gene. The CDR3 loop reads CASSLEIRDRGPYEQYF. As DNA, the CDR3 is TGTGCCAGCAGCTTAGAAATTCGGGACAGGGGACCCTACGAGCAGTACTTC.

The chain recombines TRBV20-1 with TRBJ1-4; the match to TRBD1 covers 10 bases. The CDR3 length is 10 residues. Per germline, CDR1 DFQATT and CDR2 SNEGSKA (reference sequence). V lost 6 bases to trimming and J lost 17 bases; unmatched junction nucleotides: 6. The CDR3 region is CSAARDRGFF. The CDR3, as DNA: TGCAGTGCCGCGCGGGACAGGGGATTTTTT.

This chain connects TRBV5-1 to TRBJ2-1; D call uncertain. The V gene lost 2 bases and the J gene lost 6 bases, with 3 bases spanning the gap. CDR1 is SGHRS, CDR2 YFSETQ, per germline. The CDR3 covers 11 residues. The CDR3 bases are TGCGCCAGCAGCTTACTCAATGAGCAGTTCTTC. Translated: CASSLLNEQFF.

CDR3 DNA sequence: TGCGCCAGCAGCTTGCCAAGGAGTGGCGCTAATGAAAAACTGTTTTTT. It yields the protein CASSLPRSGANEKLFF. The chain joins TRBV5-1 to TRBJ1-4; D not certain. Deletions cut 1 base from V and 3 bases from J, with 13 bases between. Germline V CDR1 and CDR2: SGHRS, YFSETQ. The CDR3 is 16 residues long.

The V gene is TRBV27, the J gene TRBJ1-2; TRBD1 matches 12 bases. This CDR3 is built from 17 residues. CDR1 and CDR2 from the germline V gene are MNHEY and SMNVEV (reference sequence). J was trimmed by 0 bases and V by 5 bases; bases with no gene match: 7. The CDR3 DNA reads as TGTGCCAGCAGTCCGGGACAGGGGGCGAGGGCTAACTATGGCTACACCTTC. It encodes CASSPGQGARANYGYTF.

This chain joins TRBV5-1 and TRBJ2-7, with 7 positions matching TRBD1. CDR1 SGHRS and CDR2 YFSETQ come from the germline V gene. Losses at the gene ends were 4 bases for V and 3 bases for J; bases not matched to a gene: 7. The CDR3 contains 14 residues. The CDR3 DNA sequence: TGCGCCAGCAGCCAGGACAGGCGAAGCTACGAGCAGTACTTC. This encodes CASSQDRRSYEQYF.

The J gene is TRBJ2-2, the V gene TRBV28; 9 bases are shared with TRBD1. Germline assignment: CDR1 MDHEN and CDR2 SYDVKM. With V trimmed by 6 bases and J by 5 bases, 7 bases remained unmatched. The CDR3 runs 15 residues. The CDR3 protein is CASRLQGAGTGELFF. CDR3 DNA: TGTGCCAGCAGGCTACAGGGGGCAGGAACCGGGGAGCTGTTTTTT.

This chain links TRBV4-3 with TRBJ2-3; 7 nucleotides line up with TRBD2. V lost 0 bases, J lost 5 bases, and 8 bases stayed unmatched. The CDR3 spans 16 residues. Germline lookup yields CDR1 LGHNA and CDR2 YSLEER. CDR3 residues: CASSQDPAGKVDTQYF. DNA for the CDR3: TGCGCCAGCAGCCAAGACCCAGCGGGGAAGGTAGATACGCAGTATTTT.

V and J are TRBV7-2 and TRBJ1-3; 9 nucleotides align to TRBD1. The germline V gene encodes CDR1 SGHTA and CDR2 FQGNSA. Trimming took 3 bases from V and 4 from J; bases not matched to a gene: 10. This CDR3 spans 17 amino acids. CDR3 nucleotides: TGTGCCAGCAGCTTGAGAGGGGACAGGGCACCCGGAAACACCATATATTTT. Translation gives CASSLRGDRAPGNTIYF.

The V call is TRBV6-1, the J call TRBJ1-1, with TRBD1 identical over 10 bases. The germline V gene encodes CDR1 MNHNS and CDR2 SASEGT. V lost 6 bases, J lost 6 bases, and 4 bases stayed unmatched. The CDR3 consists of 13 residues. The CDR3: CASSRQGAAEAFF. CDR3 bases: TGTGCCAGCAGCAGACAGGGGGCCGCTGAAGCTTTCTTT.

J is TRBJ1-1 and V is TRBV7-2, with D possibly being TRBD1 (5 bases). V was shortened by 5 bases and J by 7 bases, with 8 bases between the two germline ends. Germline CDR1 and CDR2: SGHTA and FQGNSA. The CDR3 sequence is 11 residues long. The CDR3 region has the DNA TGTGCCAGCAGCCCGGGGGTTGAAGCTTTCTTT. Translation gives CASSPGVEAFF. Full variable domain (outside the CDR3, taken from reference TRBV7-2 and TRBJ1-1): GAGVSQSPSNKVTEKGKDVELRCDPISGHTALYWYRQSLGQGLEFLIYFQGNSAPDKSGLPSDRFSAERTGGSVSTLTIQRTQQEDSAVYLCASSPGVEAFFGQGTRLTVV.

The CDR3 coding sequence is TGTGCCAGCAGCTTGGAGAAGACAGCAGGCAGCAATCAGCCCCAGCATTTT. Its protein product is CASSLEKTAGSNQPQHF. The chain employs TRBV7-9 and TRBJ1-5; D is possibly TRBD1 (5 bases). Germline CDR1 SEHNR, CDR2 FQNEAQ (reference sequence). This CDR3 spans 17 amino acids. V was pared by 3 bases and J by 1 base, with 16 bases between. Filled out from reference TRBV7-9 and TRBJ1-5, the complete variable domain reads DTGVSQNPRHKITKRGQNVTFRCDPISEHNRLYWYRQTLGQGPEFLTYFQNEAQLEKSRLLSDRFSAERPKGSFSTLEIQRTEQGDSAMYLCASSLEKTAGSNQPQHFGDGTRLSIL.

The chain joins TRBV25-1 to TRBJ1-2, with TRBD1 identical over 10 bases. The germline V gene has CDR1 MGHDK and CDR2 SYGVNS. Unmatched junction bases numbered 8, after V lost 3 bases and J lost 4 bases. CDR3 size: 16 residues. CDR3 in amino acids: CASSDPGTGEIYGYTF. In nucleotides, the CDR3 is TGTGCCAGCAGTGACCCCGGGACAGGGGAAATCTATGGCTACACCTTC.

The CDR3 reads CASSPRVGETQYF. DNA of the CDR3: TGTGCCAGCAGCCCCCGGGTGGGAGAGACCCAGTACTTC. The rearrangement joins TRBV11-3 to TRBJ2-5; D gene unclear. CDR3 length: 13 residues. The germline CDR1 and CDR2 sequences are SGHNT and YENEEA. Trimming cost V 5 bases and J 4 bases, with 11 bases left between them.

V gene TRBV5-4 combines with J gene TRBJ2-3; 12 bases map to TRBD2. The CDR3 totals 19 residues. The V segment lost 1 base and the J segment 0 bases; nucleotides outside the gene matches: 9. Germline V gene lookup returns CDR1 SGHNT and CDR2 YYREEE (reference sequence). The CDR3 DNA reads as TGTGCCAGCAGCTTGAGTTCTAGCGGGGGGGTATCTAGCACAGATACGCAGTATTTT. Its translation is CASSLSSSGGVSSTDTQYF.